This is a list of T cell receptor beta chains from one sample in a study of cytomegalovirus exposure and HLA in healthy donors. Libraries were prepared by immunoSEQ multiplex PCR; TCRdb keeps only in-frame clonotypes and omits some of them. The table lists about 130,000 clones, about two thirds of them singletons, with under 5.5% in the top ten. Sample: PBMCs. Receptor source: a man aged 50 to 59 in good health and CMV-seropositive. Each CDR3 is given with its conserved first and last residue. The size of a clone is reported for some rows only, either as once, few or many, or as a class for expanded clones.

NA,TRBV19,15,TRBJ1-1,CASIRSGVMNTEAFF
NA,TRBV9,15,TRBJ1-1,CASSVKRAVNTEAFF
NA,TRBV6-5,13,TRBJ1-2,CASRVTANYGYTF
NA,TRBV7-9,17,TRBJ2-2,CASSFLAGGGNTGELFF
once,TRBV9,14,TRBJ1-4,CASSVQGTNEKLFF
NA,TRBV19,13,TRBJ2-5,CASSIHRRETQYF
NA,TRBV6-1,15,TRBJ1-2,CASITDEGGWYGYTF
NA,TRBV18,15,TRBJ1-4,CASSPRRQGGEKLFF
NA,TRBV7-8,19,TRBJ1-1,CASGNNPNRKSGVNTEAFF
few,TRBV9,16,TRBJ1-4,CASSVGRTATNEKLFF
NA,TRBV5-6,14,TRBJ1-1,CASSLGEGDTEAFF
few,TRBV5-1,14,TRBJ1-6,CASSLQGYNSPLHF
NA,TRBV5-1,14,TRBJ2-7,CASQPTGGSYEQYF
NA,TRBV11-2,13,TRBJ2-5,CASSSDRVETQYF
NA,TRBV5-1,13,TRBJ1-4,CASSLSVGEKLFF
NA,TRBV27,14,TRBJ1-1,CASSFKGAGTEAFF
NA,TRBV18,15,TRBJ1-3,CASSPRILSGNTIYF
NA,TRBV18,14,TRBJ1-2,CASSPDRVNYGYTF
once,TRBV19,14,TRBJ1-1,CASTAGRWNTEAFF
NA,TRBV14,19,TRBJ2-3,CASSPPGTSGVRGTDTQYF
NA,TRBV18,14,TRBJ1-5,CASSPGPGDQPQHF
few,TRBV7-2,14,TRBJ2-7,CASSTGTVTYEQYF
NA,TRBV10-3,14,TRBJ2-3,CAISETLSTDTQYF
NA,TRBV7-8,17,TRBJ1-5,CASSPLPDRGQRQPQHF
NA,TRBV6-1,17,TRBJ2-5,CASSEYGAAGSGETQYF
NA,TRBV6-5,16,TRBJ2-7,CASSYSASASSYEQYF
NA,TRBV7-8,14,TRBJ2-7,CASSSSGAPYEQYF
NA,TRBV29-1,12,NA,CSVEDLPGEQFF
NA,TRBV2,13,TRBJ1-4,CASTYATNEKLFF
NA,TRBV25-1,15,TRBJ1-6,CASSEWRGGNSPLHF
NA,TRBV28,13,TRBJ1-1,CASSLTGGSEAFF
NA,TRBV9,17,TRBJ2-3,CASSSAGAGGAGDTQYF
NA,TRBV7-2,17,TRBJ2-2,CASSPRASGLSTGELFF
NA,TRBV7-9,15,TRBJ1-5,CASSSQGSRNQPQHF
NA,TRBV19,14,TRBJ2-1,CASSSAAGNNEQFF
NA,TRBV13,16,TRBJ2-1,CASSSTGGSSYNEQFF